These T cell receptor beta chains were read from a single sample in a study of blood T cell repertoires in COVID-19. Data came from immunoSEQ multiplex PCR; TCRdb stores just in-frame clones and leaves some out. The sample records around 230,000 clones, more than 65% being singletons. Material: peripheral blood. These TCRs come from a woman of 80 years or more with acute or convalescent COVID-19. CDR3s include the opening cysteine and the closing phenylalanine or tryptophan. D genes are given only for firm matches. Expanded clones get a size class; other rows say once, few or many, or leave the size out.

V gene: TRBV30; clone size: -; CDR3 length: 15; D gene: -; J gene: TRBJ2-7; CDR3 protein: CAWSLGQLRSYEQYF; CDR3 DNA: TGTGCCTGGAGTCTCGGACAGTTGAGGTCCTACGAGCAGTACTTC
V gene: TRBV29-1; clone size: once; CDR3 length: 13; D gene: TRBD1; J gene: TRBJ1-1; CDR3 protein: CSVDRELNTEAFF; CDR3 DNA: TGCAGCGTGGACAGGGAGTTGAACACTGAAGCTTTCTTT
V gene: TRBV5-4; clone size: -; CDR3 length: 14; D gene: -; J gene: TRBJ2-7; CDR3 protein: CASSLVGEAYEQYF; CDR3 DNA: TGTGCCAGCAGCTTGGTAGGTGAGGCCTACGAGCAGTACTTC
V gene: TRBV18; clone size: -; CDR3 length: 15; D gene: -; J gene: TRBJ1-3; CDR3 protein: CASSPTEVTGNTIYF; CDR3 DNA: TGTGCCAGCTCACCTACCGAGGTGACTGGAAACACCATATATTTT
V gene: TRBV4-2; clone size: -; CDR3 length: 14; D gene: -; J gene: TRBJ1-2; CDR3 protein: CASSQEREYYGYTF; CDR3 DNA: TGTGCCAGCAGCCAAGAGAGGGAGTACTATGGCTACACCTTC
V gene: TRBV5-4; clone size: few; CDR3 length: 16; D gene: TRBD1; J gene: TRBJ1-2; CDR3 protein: CASSLPAGTESYGYTF; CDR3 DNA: TGTGCCAGCAGCTTGCCCGCCGGGACAGAGTCCTATGGCTACACCTTC
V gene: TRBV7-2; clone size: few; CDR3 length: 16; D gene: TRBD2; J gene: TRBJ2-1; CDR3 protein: CASSFIPSGRGNEQFF; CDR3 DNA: TGTGCCAGCAGCTTTATTCCTAGCGGGAGGGGAAATGAGCAGTTCTTC
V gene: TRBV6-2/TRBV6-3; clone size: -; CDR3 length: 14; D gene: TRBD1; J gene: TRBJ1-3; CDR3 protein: CASSMTGIGNTIYF; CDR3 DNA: TGTGCCAGCAGCATGACAGGGATAGGAAACACCATATATTTT
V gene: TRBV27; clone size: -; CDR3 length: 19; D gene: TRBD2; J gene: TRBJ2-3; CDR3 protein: CASSLEGLAGGRGTDTQYF; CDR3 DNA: TGTGCCAGCAGCCTCGAGGGGCTAGCGGGAGGCAGAGGCACAGATACGCAGTATTTT
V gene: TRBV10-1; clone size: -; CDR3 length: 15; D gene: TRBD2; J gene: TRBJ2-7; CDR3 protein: CASSETSGGFYEQYF; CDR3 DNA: TGCGCCAGCAGTGAGACTAGCGGGGGATTCTACGAGCAGTACTTC
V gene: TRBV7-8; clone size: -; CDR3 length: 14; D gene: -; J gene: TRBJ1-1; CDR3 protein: CASSPPQGREGAFF; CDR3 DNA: TGTGCCAGCAGCCCTCCGCAGGGGCGAGAGGGAGCTTTCTTT
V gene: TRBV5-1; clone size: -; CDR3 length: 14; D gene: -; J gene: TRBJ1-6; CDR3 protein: CASSLGQEDSPLHF; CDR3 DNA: TGCGCCAGCAGCTTGGGACAGGAAGATTCACCCCTCCACTTT
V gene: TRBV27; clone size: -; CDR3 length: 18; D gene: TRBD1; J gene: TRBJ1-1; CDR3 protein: CASSPRPPGQGAGTEAFF; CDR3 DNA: TGTGCCAGCAGTCCAAGGCCCCCGGGACAGGGGGCGGGTACTGAAGCTTTCTTT
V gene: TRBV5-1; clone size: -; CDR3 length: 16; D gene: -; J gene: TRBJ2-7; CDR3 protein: CASSWGSQGKGYEQYF; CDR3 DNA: TGCGCCAGCAGCTGGGGTTCCCAGGGCAAGGGATACGAGCAGTACTTC
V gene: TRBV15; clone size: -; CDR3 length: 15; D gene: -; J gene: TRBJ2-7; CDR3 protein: CATSRDYYEGYEQYF; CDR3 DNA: TGTGCCACCAGCAGAGATTATTATGAGGGATACGAGCAGTACTTC
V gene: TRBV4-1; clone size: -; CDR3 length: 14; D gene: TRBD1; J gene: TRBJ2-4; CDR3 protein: CASSPRQGIDIQYF; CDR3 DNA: TGCGCCAGCAGCCCGAGACAGGGTATAGACATTCAGTACTTC
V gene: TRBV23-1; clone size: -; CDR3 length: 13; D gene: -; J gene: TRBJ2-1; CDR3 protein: CASSQSMLNEQFF; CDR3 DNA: TGCGCCAGCAGTCAATCCATGCTAAATGAGCAGTTCTTC
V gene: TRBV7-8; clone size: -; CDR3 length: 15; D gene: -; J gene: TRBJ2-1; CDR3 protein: CASSSQAHSYNEQFF; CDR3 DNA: TGTGCCAGCAGCTCCCAGGCCCACTCCTACAATGAGCAGTTCTTC
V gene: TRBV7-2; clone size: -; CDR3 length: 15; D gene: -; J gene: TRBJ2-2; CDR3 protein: CASSPSRAGTGELFF; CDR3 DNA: TGTGCCAGCAGCCCCTCCCGGGCGGGGACCGGGGAGCTGTTTTTT